These T cell receptor beta chains were read from a single sample in a study of shared clonotypes between healthy human individuals. Profiling relied on immunoSEQ multiplex PCR, and the TCRdb table lists in-frame clones only, not all of them. The sample comprises about 2.4 million clones, under 95% of which are singletons, and more than 0.35% rests with the top ten. Sequencing input: naive CD4+ T cells from PBMCs. These receptors originate from a man between 18 and 29 years old in good health. Some clones in this sample may be carry-over from other donors' samples. The CDR3 runs from the conserved cysteine through the conserved F or W. D genes are given only for firm matches. The listing skips clone size in some rows; elsewhere it reads once, few, many or a size class.

j_gene: TRBJ1-1; abundance: .; v_gene: TRBV28; d_gene: .; CDR3nt: TGTGCCAGCAGTTTATGGGCCAGGGAAGCTTTCTTT; CDR3aa: CASSLWAREAFF
j_gene: TRBJ2-7; abundance: .; v_gene: TRBV29-1; d_gene: .; CDR3nt: TGCAGCGTTGGGCCCTTGGAGATAGGCGAGCAGTACTTC; CDR3aa: CSVGPLEIGEQYF
j_gene: TRBJ2-7; abundance: .; v_gene: TRBV5-5; d_gene: TRBD2; CDR3nt: TGTGCCAGCAGCTTGAGACTAGCGGGAGTGACCTACGAGCAGTACTTC; CDR3aa: CASSLRLAGVTYEQYF
j_gene: TRBJ2-7; abundance: .; v_gene: TRBV18; d_gene: TRBD2; CDR3nt: TGTGCCAGCTCACCCGGGACTAGCGGGGGATCTTCCTACGAGCAGTACTTC; CDR3aa: CASSPGTSGGSSYEQYF
j_gene: TRBJ2-1; abundance: .; v_gene: TRBV11-3; d_gene: .; CDR3nt: TGTGCCAGCAGCTTAGATTCGGGTGCGGGATCCTACAATGAGCAGTTCTTC; CDR3aa: CASSLDSGAGSYNEQFF
j_gene: TRBJ2-5; abundance: .; v_gene: TRBV5-1; d_gene: TRBD1; CDR3nt: TGCGCCAGCAGCTTGCGAGCAGGGGGAGAGGAGACCCAGTACTTC; CDR3aa: CASSLRAGGEETQYF
j_gene: TRBJ1-1; abundance: .; v_gene: TRBV18; d_gene: TRBD1; CDR3nt: TGTGCCAGCTCAGTGGGAGCTTCCGGACAGGGGACGAACACTGAAGCTTTCTTT; CDR3aa: CASSVGASGQGTNTEAFF
j_gene: TRBJ1-1; abundance: .; v_gene: TRBV5-1; d_gene: .; CDR3nt: TGCGCCAGCAGCCCATCGACGGGAAACACTGAAGCTTTCTTT; CDR3aa: CASSPSTGNTEAFF
j_gene: TRBJ2-2; abundance: once; v_gene: TRBV9; d_gene: .; CDR3nt: TGTGCCAGCAGCTTACTACGACTCGCCGGGGAGCTGTTTTTT; CDR3aa: CASSLLRLAGELFF
j_gene: TRBJ1-2; abundance: .; v_gene: TRBV20-1; d_gene: .; CDR3nt: TGCAGTGCTAGGGACAGCTATGGCTACACCTTC; CDR3aa: CSARDSYGYTF
j_gene: TRBJ2-1; abundance: .; v_gene: TRBV6-5; d_gene: TRBD2; CDR3nt: TGTGCCAGCAGGGGACTAGCGCCCTACAATGAGCAGTTCTTC; CDR3aa: CASRGLAPYNEQFF
j_gene: TRBJ1-2; abundance: .; v_gene: TRBV13; d_gene: TRBD1; CDR3nt: TGTGCCAGCAGCCGACGGGACAGGAGCTACACCTTC; CDR3aa: CASSRRDRSYTF
j_gene: TRBJ1-5; abundance: .; v_gene: TRBV15; d_gene: TRBD1; CDR3nt: TGTGCCACCAGCAGATTCCTCGAGACAGGGGCAAATCAGCCCCAGCATTTT; CDR3aa: CATSRFLETGANQPQHF
j_gene: TRBJ2-5; abundance: .; v_gene: TRBV5-1; d_gene: .; CDR3nt: TGCGCCAGCAGCTCCGGGACGCAGTTGGAGACCCAGTACTTC; CDR3aa: CASSSGTQLETQYF
j_gene: TRBJ2-1; abundance: .; v_gene: TRBV11-2; d_gene: TRBD2; CDR3nt: TGTGCCAGCAGCTTTGGGACTAGCGGGCTCAATGAGCAGTTCTTC; CDR3aa: CASSFGTSGLNEQFF